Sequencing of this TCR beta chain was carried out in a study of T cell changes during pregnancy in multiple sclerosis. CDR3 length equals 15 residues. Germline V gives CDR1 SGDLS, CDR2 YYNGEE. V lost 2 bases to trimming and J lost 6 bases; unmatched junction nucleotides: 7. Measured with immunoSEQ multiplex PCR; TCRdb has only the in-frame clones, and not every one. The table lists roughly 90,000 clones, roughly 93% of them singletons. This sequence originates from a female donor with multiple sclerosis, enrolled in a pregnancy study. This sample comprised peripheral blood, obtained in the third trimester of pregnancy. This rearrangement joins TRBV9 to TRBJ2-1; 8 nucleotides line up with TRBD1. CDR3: CASSVLDRVGNEQFF. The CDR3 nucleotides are TGTGCCAGCAGCGTTTTGGACAGGGTGGGCAATGAGCAGTTCTTC.